This TCR beta chain was sequenced during a study of cytomegalovirus exposure and HLA in healthy donors. Whole-study findings and limits: Earlier analysis looked at TCR beta V segments, and most were productive about 87% or about 30% of the time. TCR beta V- and J-gene trimming, according to a later analysis, was linked to a missense DCLRE1C variant. Later analysis identified 16,000 or so TCR beta sequences associated with HLA alleles, using a false discovery rate threshold of 0.05.

Between the trimmed V and J ends, which lost 0 bases and 4 bases, there was a span of 11 bases. Germline V CDR1 and CDR2: SEHNR, FQNEAQ (reference sequence). This CDR3 is built from 15 residues. Samples came from healthy bone marrow donors. Turning to this clone: Its target is not known.

Use of 60 Vbeta and 13 Jbeta primers characterized the PCR. Assay: immunoSEQ multiplex PCR; the TCRdb copy retains only in-frame clones and omits some. This table holds 150,000 to 200,000 clones, about 77% found once. The source is a man aged 25-40 years in good health and CMV-seronegative. The sequenced sample was PBMCs. This chain connects TRBV7-9 to TRBJ2-3, with D maybe TRBD1 (6 bases). The CDR3 DNA sequence: TGTGCCAGCAGCTTAGCGGGGGCGGGCGCAGATACGCAGTATTTT. Translated: CASSLAGAGADTQYF.